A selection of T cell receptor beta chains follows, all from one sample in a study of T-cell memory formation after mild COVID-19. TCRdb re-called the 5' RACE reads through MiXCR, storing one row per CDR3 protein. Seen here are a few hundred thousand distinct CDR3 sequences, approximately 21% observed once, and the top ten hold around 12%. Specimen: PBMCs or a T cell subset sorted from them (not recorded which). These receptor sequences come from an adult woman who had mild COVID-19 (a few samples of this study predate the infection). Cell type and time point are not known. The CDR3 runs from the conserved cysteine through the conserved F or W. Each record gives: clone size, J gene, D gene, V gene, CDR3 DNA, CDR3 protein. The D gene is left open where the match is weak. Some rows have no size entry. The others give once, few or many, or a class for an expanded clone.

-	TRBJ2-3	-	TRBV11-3	TGTGCCAGCAGCCGCGGGGAGGTCCCAGATACGCAGTATTTT	CASSRGEVPDTQYF
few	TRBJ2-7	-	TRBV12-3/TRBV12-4	TGTGCCAGCAGTTTTTGGGATTTCCCTCCCGCGGACTCCTACGAGCAGTACTTC	CASSFWDFPPADSYEQYF
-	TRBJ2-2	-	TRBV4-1	TGCGCCAGCAGCCTTCACACCGGGGAGCTGTTTTTT	CASSLHTGELFF
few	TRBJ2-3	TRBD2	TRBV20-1	TGCAGTGCTAGACCGGGGGGTGGAGATACGCAGTATTTT	CSARPGGGDTQYF
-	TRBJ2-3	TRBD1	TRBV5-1	TGCGCCAGCAGCTTATCCCCACCACCGACAGGGCTGACAGATACGCAGTATTTT	CASSLSPPPTGLTDTQYF
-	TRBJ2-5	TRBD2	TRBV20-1	TGCAGCGCCCGAGGCGGGAGGAAAGAGACCCAGTACTTC	CSARGGRKETQYF
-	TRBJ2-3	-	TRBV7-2	TGTGCCAGCAGCCTACAGGGATCCCCAGATACGCAGTATTTT	CASSLQGSPDTQYF
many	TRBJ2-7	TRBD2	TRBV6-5	TGTGCCAGCAGCCCAGCGGGAGATGTCAACGAGCAGTACTTC	CASSPAGDVNEQYF
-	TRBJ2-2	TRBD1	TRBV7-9	TGTGCCAGCCCCTCCCCAGGGGGCGCGGAAACCGGGGAGCTGTTTTTT	CASPSPGGAETGELFF
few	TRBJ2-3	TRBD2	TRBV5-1	TGCGCCAGCAGCTTGGAAAGGAGCGGGGGGACCACAGATACGCAGTATTTT	CASSLERSGGTTDTQYF
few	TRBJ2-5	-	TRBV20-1	TGCAGTGCTAGAGGAGTTCAAGAGACCCAGTACTTC	CSARGVQETQYF
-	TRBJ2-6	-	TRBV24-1	TGTGCCACCAGTGACCCGTCGGGGGCCAACGTCCTGACTTTC	CATSDPSGANVLTF
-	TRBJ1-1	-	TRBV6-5	TGTGCCAGCAGTCCCGACAAGGTTCCGAACACTGAAGCTTTATTT	CASSPDKVPNTEALF
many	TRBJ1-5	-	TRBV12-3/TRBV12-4	TGTGCCAGCAGTTTAGAGGGGATAGGCAATCAGCCCCAGCATTTT	CASSLEGIGNQPQHF
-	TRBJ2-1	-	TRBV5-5	TGTGCCAGCAGCTTGGCCAACAGTAATGAGCAGTTCTTC	CASSLANSNEQFF
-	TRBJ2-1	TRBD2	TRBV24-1	TGTGCCACCAGTGCCCTCGGGACTAGTAACAATGAGCAGTTCTTC	CATSALGTSNNEQFF
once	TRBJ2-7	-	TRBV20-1	TGCAGTGCTAGAGGGCGGGCCAGCCTCTACGAGCAGTACTTC	CSARGRASLYEQYF
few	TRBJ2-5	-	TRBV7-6	TGTGCCAGCAGCTTAATGTGGCAGAACGCAGAGACCCAGTACTTC	CASSLMWQNAETQYF
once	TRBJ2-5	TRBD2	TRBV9	TGTGCCAGCAGCGGTTCTAGCGGGGGGGCCGCGGAGACCCAGTACTTC	CASSGSSGGAAETQYF
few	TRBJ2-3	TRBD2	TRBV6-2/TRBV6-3	TGTGCCAGCCAAGAACTCGAGCGGACTAGCGGGAGGGCCGAGGATACGCAGTATTTT	CASQELERTSGRAEDTQYF
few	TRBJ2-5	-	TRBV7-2	TGTGCCAGCAGCTTGGAACGGGGCGGTCAACGGGAGACCCAGTACTTC	CASSLERGGQRETQYF
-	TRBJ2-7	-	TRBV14	TGTGCCAGCAGCGGGAAGGTTAGCTACGAGCAGTACTTC	CASSGKVSYEQYF
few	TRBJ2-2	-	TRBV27	TGTGCCAGCAGTTTCGACGGCGGGCACACCGGGGAGCTGTTTTTT	CASSFDGGHTGELFF
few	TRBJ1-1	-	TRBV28	TGTGCCAGCAGTTCGTCAGCCAGGCATGGGGTTGAAGCTTTCTTT	CASSSSARHGVEAFF
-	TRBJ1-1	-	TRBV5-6	TGTGCCAGCAGCTTGGCGGTAGGAGGGGGGGAAACTGAAGCTTTCTTT	CASSLAVGGGETEAFF
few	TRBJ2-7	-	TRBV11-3	TGTGCCAGCAGCTCTAGCCTCCGGGAACGCTACGAGCAGTACTTC	CASSSSLRERYEQYF
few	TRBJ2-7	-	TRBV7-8	TGTGCCAGCAGCTTCGGTCGTACGTGGTTGCACGAGCAGTACTTC	CASSFGRTWLHEQYF
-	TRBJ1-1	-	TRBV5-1	TGCGCCAGCAGTATGAGCGGCGGGAACACTGAAGCTTTCTTT	CASSMSGGNTEAFF
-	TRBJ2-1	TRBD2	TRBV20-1	TGCAGTGCCCCGTCGAGCGGGAGGCCCGTCAATGAGCAGTTCTTC	CSAPSSGRPVNEQFF
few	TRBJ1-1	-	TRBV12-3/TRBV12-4	TGTGCCAGCAGTTTAGGTTGGGGGCTCGGGACTGAAGCTTTCTTT	CASSLGWGLGTEAFF
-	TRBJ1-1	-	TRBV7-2	TGTGCCAGCAGCCCGTACAGAGATACTGAAGCTTTCTTT	CASSPYRDTEAFF
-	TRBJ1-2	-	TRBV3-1	TGTGCCAGCAGCCCCCAGGGTGGAGCGGGTTTCGGCTACACCTTC	CASSPQGGAGFGYTF
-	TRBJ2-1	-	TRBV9	TGTGCCAGCAGCGTAGAGGGGCCTTACAATGAGCAGTTCTTC	CASSVEGPYNEQFF
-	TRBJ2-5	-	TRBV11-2	TGTGCCAGCAGCCGAGGAATTGGAGAGACCCAGTACTTC	CASSRGIGETQYF
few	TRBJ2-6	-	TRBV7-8	TGTGCCAGCAGACCCAGAACTACAGGGTTCTCCTCTGGGGCCAACGTCCTGACTTTC	CASRPRTTGFSSGANVLTF
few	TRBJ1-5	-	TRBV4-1	TGCGCCAGCAGCCCGAGCTTACAGGGATGGGATAGCAATCAGCCCCAGCATTTT	CASSPSLQGWDSNQPQHF
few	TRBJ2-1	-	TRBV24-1	TGTGCCACCAGCCAATTAGGGGGAATGGGCTACAATGAGCAGTTCTTC	CATSQLGGMGYNEQFF
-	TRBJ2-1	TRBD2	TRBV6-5	TGTGCCAGCAGCACGACTAGCGGGAGTCGGGGGGAGCAGTTCTTC	CASSTTSGSRGEQFF
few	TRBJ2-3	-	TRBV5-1	TGCGCCAGCAGAAGTGAACAGGTCAAAGATACGCAGTATTTT	CASRSEQVKDTQYF
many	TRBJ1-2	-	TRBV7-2	TGTGCCAGCAGCTTAGGTTCCGTTTATGGCTACACCTTC	CASSLGSVYGYTF
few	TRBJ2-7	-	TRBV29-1	TGCAGCGTTGAGGGCCAGGGCGGCTCCTACGAGCAGTACTTC	CSVEGQGGSYEQYF
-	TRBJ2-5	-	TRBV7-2	TGTGCCAGCAGCACCGGAGGGGGAGGAGAGACCCAGTACTTC	CASSTGGGGETQYF
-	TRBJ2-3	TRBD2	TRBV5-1	TGCGCCAGCAGCTTCCTTTCCGGGGGGGCCGACACAGATACGCAGTATTTT	CASSFLSGGADTDTQYF
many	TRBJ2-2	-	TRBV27	TGTGCCAACATCCCATCCGGACAAAACACCGGGGAGCTGTTTTTT	CANIPSGQNTGELFF
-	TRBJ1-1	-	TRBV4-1	TGCTCCAGCAGCCAGGGATTGGGAGGCACTGAAGCTTTCTTT	CSSSQGLGGTEAFF
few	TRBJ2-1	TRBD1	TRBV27	TGTGCCAGCAGTTCGACCGGGACAGGGTATAGCGATGAGCAGTTCTTC	CASSSTGTGYSDEQFF
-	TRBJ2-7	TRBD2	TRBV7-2	TGTGCCAGCAGCCCAAGGACTAGCGGGCAGTACTTC	CASSPRTSGQYF
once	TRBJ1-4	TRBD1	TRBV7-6	TGTGCCAGCAGCACCATCCCGGGACAGCCTTCAACTAATGAAAAACTGTTTTTT	CASSTIPGQPSTNEKLFF
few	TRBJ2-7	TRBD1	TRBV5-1	TGCGCCAGCAGCTTGGCCCCCGGGACAGGGGGCTTATTATCCCTCGTTCGAACCTACGAGCAGTACTTC	CASSLAPGTGGLLSLVRTYEQYF
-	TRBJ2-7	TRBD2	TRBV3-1	TGTGCCAGCAGCCAAACCGGGACTAGCGGACTGACCTCCTACGAGCAGTACTTC	CASSQTGTSGLTSYEQYF
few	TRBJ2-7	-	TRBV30	TGTGCCTGGAGTAGCGCCCGACTAGAGCAGTACTTC	CAWSSARLEQYF
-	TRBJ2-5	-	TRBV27	TGTGCCAGCAGAGATTTACTCAGGGCCCAAGAGACCCAGTACTTC	CASRDLLRAQETQYF
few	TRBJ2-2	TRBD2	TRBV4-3	TGCGCCAGCAGCCAAGGACTACTAGCGGCTAACACCGGGGAGCTGTTTTTT	CASSQGLLAANTGELFF
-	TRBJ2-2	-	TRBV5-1	TGCGCCAGCAACCTGGGGGGCGCGAACACCGGGGAGCTGTTTTTT	CASNLGGANTGELFF
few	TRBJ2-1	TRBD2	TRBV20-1	TGCAGTGCCGACGACCGGACTAGCGGGATCGATGAGCAGTTCTTC	CSADDRTSGIDEQFF
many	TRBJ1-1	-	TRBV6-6	TGTGCCAGCAGTTACTCGGCAGGGTTGAACACTGAAGCTTTCTTT	CASSYSAGLNTEAFF
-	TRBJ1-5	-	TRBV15	TGTGCCACCAGCAGAGTTGGGTGGGGGCAGCCCCAGCATTTT	CATSRVGWGQPQHF
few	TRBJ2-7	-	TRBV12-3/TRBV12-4	TGTGCCAGCAGTTTATGGGACAACGGCGGTTCCTACGAGCAGTACTTC	CASSLWDNGGSYEQYF
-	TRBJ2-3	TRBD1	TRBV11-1	TGTGCCAGCAGCTCCAGGGGGAAAAGCACAGATACGCAGTATTTT	CASSSRGKSTDTQYF
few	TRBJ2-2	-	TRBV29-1	TGCAGCGTAGAGGAAGAAAGGCCCGGGGAGCTGTTTTTT	CSVEEERPGELFF